One and the same sample provided the 8 T cell receptor beta chains below, sequenced in a study of OX40 agonist ivuxolimab in advanced cancers. Assay: immunoSEQ multiplex PCR; the TCRdb copy retains only in-frame clones and omits some. The table lists roughly 86,000 clones, 65% to 90% of them singletons. The sequences come from CD4+ or CD8+ T cells sorted from blood, collected in a trial of the OX40 agonist ivuxolimab. These receptors were obtained from an adult with an advanced solid tumor such as melanoma, head and neck, liver or kidney cancer.

This clone came up many times. The rearrangement joins TRBV7-2 to TRBJ1-5; D is undetermined. Germline CDR1 and CDR2: SGHTA and FQGNSA. The CDR3 sequence is 15 residues long. The V gene lost 1 base and the J gene lost 3 bases, with 10 bases spanning the gap. CDR3: CASSLETSINQPQHF. In nucleotides, the CDR3 is TGTGCCAGCAGCTTAGAAACATCTATCAATCAGCCCCAGCATTTT.

The gene calls are TRBV11-2 and TRBJ2-2; the match to TRBD2 covers 7 bases. This CDR3 is 17 amino acids long. Germline values: CDR1 SGHAT, CDR2 FQNNGV. Trimming cost V 4 bases and J 3 bases; bases outside gene matches: 11. In DNA form, the CDR3 reads TGTGCCAGCAGCTCGGGGGTGGGGGGGACCCACACCGGGGAGCTGTTTTTT. This sequence encodes CASSSGVGGTHTGELFF.

This clone has more than one count but fewer than ten. The rearrangement joins TRBV7-6 to TRBJ1-4; the match to TRBD1 covers 8 bases. CDR1 and CDR2 from the germline V gene are SGHVS and FNYEAQ. The V gene end was trimmed by 5 bases and the J gene end by 7 bases; junction bases not matched to a gene: 9. The CDR3 extends over 15 amino acids. DNA of the CDR3: TGTGCCAGCAGCCTCCAGACAGGGGAGTCTGAAAAACTGTTTTTT. It is translated as CASSLQTGESEKLFF.

CDR3 sequence: CASSLSIAGGSYNEQFF. DNA for the CDR3: TGTGCCAGCAGCTTATCAATAGCGGGAGGCTCCTACAATGAGCAGTTCTTC. This chain uses TRBV7-8 with TRBJ2-1, with TRBD2 matching over 10 bases. This CDR3 region has 17 residues. V was clipped by 2 bases and J by 0 bases; unmatched bases: 4. In germline, CDR1 is SGHVS, CDR2 FQNEAQ.

The sample holds a few counts of this clone. This chain connects TRBV5-1 to TRBJ2-5; D unresolved. V was trimmed by 2 bases and J by 1 base, leaving 0 bases between them. The CDR3 runs 11 residues. Germline values: CDR1 SGHRS, CDR2 YFSETQ. CDR3 sequence: CASSFQETQYF. CDR3 nucleotide sequence: TGCGCCAGCAGCTTCCAAGAGACCCAGTACTTC.

This clone was observed once. The chain employs TRBV5-3 and TRBJ1-5; the match to TRBD1 covers 8 bases. TRBV5-3 is placed among ORFs of uncertain function. The junction had 2 bases not matched to a gene; V was cut back by 0 bases and J by 6 bases. The length of the CDR3 is 14 residues. Here the CDR3 reads CARSLGRGRQPQHF. The CDR3 coding sequence is TGTGCCAGAAGCTTGGGCAGGGGGCGTCAGCCCCAGCATTTT.

The chain links TRBV7-3 to TRBJ2-7; D unclear. The germline gives CDR1 SGHTA, CDR2 FQGTGA. There are 12 residues in the CDR3. The ends were cut back, 5 bases at V and 3 bases at J, with 8 bases in the middle. CDR3 sequence (DNA): TGTGCCAGCAGCCAAACAGACTACGAGCAGTACTTC. It yields the protein CASSQTDYEQYF.

The V and J genes are TRBV4-1 and TRBJ1-3, with D uncertain. Germline CDR1 is MGHRA and CDR2 is YSYEKL. V shed 2 bases and J shed 2 bases, with 25 bases lying between them. The CDR3 runs 20 residues. The CDR3 DNA sequence: TGCGCCAGCAGCCAATACGCCCTTTTGACTCAGGACCCCACTGGAAACACCATATATTTT. Its protein product is CASSQYALLTQDPTGNTIYF.